This T cell receptor beta chain came from a study of shared clonotypes between healthy human individuals. This table comes from immunoSEQ multiplex PCR, and its TCRdb copy is limited to in-frame clones, with some not included. The table lists some 2 million clones, about 95% of them singletons. Study-level findings and limits: A few donors had about 5% of their naive CD4 clonotypes in common. Across subsets, estimated richness was generally greater for naive than for memory populations. Sequencing of the sorted subsets was shown by rarefaction to be incomplete despite large depth.

Splitting the CD4+ cells yielded a CD45RA+ naive subset and a CD45RA-negative memory subset. On this clone: The antigen is unknown.

The TCR originated in a man between 18 and 29 years old in good health. Sequencing used naive CD4+ T cells sorted from blood. The subset: CD45RA+ positively selected.

This CDR3 reads CASSPLDYTDTQYF. CDR3 nucleotide sequence: TGTGCCAGCTCACCTCTAGATTACACAGATACGCAGTATTTT. The chain joins TRBV18 to TRBJ2-3; D remains ambiguous. Trimming removed 3 bases from V and 2 bases from J, with 9 bases in between. Looked up from germline, CDR1 is KGHSH and CDR2 is LQKENI. This CDR3 is built from 14 residues.